The subject of this entry is one T cell receptor beta chain. Its specificity is not known. Its ends do not fully match the called genes, so a read error is possible. The CDR3 is made up of 12 amino acids. Germline CDR1 reads SNHLY; CDR2 reads FYNNEI. Authors of the study amplified TCR beta CDR3 regions from RNA transcripts. HTBI primers were the set used in a first-round RT-PCR of the TCR CDR3. TCRdb fed the multiplex PCR reads into MiXCR, producing one record per CDR3 protein. The table lists a few hundred thousand distinct CDR3 sequences, more than 45% of them singletons, with 15% to 20% in the top ten. Patients showing uncontrolled infection, other autoimmune disease, pregnancy or lactation were ineligible. In making diagnoses, clinical symptoms, serum thyroxine and TRAb, thyroid ultrasound and orbital computed tomography were all used. The data were obtained in a study of T cells in Graves' hyperthyroidism and ophthalmopathy. Whole-study results and caveats: Stable hyperthyroidism was separated from ophthalmopathy by a model based on 13 V-J features.

The sequence came from an adult woman with Graves' disease, either hyperthyroidism or ophthalmopathy (not recorded which). Sequencing was carried out using peripheral blood or thyroid tissue (not recorded which). The J gene is TRBJ2-7, the V gene TRBV2; D perhaps matches TRBD1 (5 bases). This chain's CDR3 is CASSARAKEQCF. DNA for the CDR3: TGTGCCAGCAGTGCCAGGGCCAAAGAGCAGTGCTTC.